This passage covers 30 T cell receptor beta chains from one sample sequenced in a study of T-cell memory formation after mild COVID-19. One entry per CDR3 protein results from TCRdb running MiXCR on the 5' RACE reads. This sample has about 140,000 distinct CDR3 sequences; 20% to 25% occur once, and the top ten carry roughly 24%. Sequencing was carried out using PBMCs or a T cell subset sorted from them (not recorded which). These TCRs come from an adult woman who had mild COVID-19 (a few samples of this study predate the infection). Cell type and time point are not known.

In its sample, this clonotype was seen once. The V and J genes are TRBV10-3 and TRBJ1-4, with 7 bases fitting TRBD1. The ends lost 3 bases at V and 8 bases at J; junction bases unmatched: 9. This CDR3 region has 15 residues. The germline V gene encodes CDR1 ENHRY and CDR2 SYGVKD. The CDR3 DNA reads TGTGCCATCAGTGACCCCATAGGGGGCGAAGAAAAACTGTTTTTT. It codes for CAISDPIGGEEKLFF.

A few counts support this clonotype. This chain uses TRBV6-5 with TRBJ1-1; tentative D call: TRBD1 (6 bases). This CDR3 has 14 residues. CDR1 MNHEY and CDR2 SVGAGI come from the germline V gene. The germline V and J ends were trimmed by 0 bases and 1 base, with 6 bases remaining between them. The chain's CDR3 is CASSYSDRNTEAFF. The CDR3 bases are TGTGCCAGCAGTTACTCGGACAGGAACACTGAAGCTTTCTTT.

This clonotype was counted many times. The gene calls are TRBV7-9 and TRBJ2-1, with D maybe TRBD2 (6 bases). Trimming shortened V by 11 bases and J by 4 bases, and 18 bases separated the two germline ends. This CDR3 has 14 residues. The germline V gene has CDR1 SEHNR and CDR2 FQNEAQ (reference sequence). The CDR3 protein is CASGPLGGYNEQFF. The DNA for the CDR3 is TGTGCCTCCGGACCCTTGGGAGGATACAATGAGCAGTTCTTC. Using reference TRBV7-9 and TRBJ2-1 for the parts outside the CDR3, the full variable domain is DTGVSQNPRHKITKRGQNVTFRCDPISEHNRLYWYRQTLGQGPEFLTYFQNEAQLEKSRLLSDRFSAERPKGSFSTLEIQRTEQGDSAMYLCASGPLGGYNEQFFGPGTRLTVL.

The chain couples TRBV7-9 to TRBJ2-3; D remains ambiguous. This CDR3 contains 14 residues. Per germline, CDR1 SEHNR and CDR2 FQNEAQ (reference sequence). The V end was cut by 6 bases, the J end by 3 bases, with 13 bases between. CDR3 in DNA: TGTGCCAGCAGTGCCAGCTGTGCGACAGATACGCAGTATTTT. Its translation: CASSASCATDTQYF.

The chain has TRBV29-1 and TRBJ2-1; D unresolved. Germline V lookup: CDR1 SQVTM, CDR2 ANQGSEA. CDR3 size: 12 residues. V lost 3 bases and J 5 bases, leaving 8 bases between the germline ends. This CDR3 reads CSVEAADNEQFF. DNA of the CDR3: TGCAGCGTTGAGGCCGCAGACAATGAGCAGTTCTTC.

This clonotype turned up a few times. The chain recombines TRBV10-3 with TRBJ2-1; 12 nucleotides align to TRBD2. V gave up 2 bases and J gave up 8 bases; unmatched junction bases: 10. The CDR3 is 17 amino acids. Germline loops: CDR1 ENHRY, CDR2 SYGVKD. This CDR3 is CAISEQTSGGPLHEQFF. DNA for the CDR3: TGTGCCATCAGTGAGCAGACTAGCGGGGGACCACTCCATGAGCAGTTCTTC.

J is TRBJ2-3 and V is TRBV11-3; TRBD1 or TRBD2 may be the D gene (5 bases each). V was shortened by 5 bases and J by 2 bases, with 11 bases between the two germline ends. The CDR3 is 14 residues long. Germline V gives CDR1 SGHNT, CDR2 YENEEA. For the CDR3, the DNA is TGTGCCAGCAGCGGGACGGATCTCACAGATACGCAGTATTTT. It encodes CASSGTDLTDTQYF.

V usage is TRBV7-9 and J usage is TRBJ2-7; D unresolved. The CDR3 covers 15 residues. CDR1 is SEHNR, CDR2 FQNEAQ, per germline (reference sequence). V was trimmed by 2 bases and J by 3 bases, leaving 14 bases between them. The CDR3 DNA reads as TGTGCCAGCAGCTTATCAGAGCGCACCCTCTACGAGCAGTACTTC. It specifies CASSLSERTLYEQYF.

The chain has TRBV28 and TRBJ1-2; D is unclear. This CDR3 has 13 residues. Trimming cost V 5 bases and J 5 bases, with 12 bases left between them. Looked up from germline, CDR1 is MDHEN and CDR2 is SYDVKM. CDR3 sequence reads: CASSPRTEYGYTF. CDR3 coding DNA: TGTGCCAGCAGTCCCCGCACAGAGTATGGCTACACCTTC.

The gene calls are TRBV9 and TRBJ2-6; 9 bases are a match to TRBD2. Germline CDR1 reads SGDLS; CDR2 reads YYNGEE. The CDR3 extends over 18 amino acids. V dropped 3 bases and J dropped 0; count of bases not matched to a gene: 7. Written as DNA, the CDR3 is TGTGCCAGCAGCGCGGGACTAGCTCCCGCCTCTGGGGCCAACGTCCTGACTTTC. As protein: CASSAGLAPASGANVLTF.

CDR3 nucleotides: TGTGCCAGCAGCCTCAGGGGGGGCCGGATGGAAGATACGCAGTATTTT. Translating it yields CASSLRGGRMEDTQYF. The chain employs TRBV12-3 or TRBV12-4 and TRBJ2-3; D is possibly TRBD1 or TRBD2 (7 bases each). V was pared by 6 bases and J by 5 bases, with 21 bases between. CDR3 length: 16 amino acids.

The sample holds a few counts of this clonotype. The chain combines TRBV18 with TRBJ2-5; D is unclear. This CDR3 is built from 15 residues. CDR1 is KGHSH, CDR2 LQKENI, per germline. V was clipped by 2 bases and J by 2 bases, with 12 bases between them. The CDR3 sequence is CASSPWAERQETQYF. The DNA of the CDR3 is TGTGCCAGCTCACCATGGGCAGAGAGACAAGAGACCCAGTACTTC.

This clonotype has only a few counts. This chain joins TRBV15 and TRBJ1-2, with no clear D. Germline CDR1 LNHNV, CDR2 YYDKDF (reference sequence). This CDR3 spans 13 amino acids. The V end was cut by 2 bases, the J end by 4 bases, with 8 bases between. The CDR3 loop is CATSRPTSYGYTF. The CDR3 nucleotides read TGTGCCACCAGCAGACCCACTAGCTATGGCTACACCTTC.

Only a few counts were recorded for this clonotype. This sequence joins TRBV20-1 and TRBJ2-5; 7 bases are shared with TRBD1. The V segment lost 0 bases and the J segment 2 bases; nucleotides outside the gene matches: 12. The CDR3 covers 17 residues. The germline V gene encodes CDR1 DFQATT and CDR2 SNEGSKA (reference sequence). This CDR3 reads CSARDVPGRGYQETQYF. CDR3 in DNA: TGCAGTGCTAGAGATGTCCCGGGCAGGGGGTATCAAGAGACCCAGTACTTC.

This clonotype was found many times. The V and J genes are TRBV24-1 and TRBJ2-2; maybe TRBD1 (6 bases). Germline values: CDR1 KGHDR, CDR2 SFDVKD. V lost 4 bases and J 3 bases, leaving 8 bases between the germline ends. The CDR3 is 14 residues long. The CDR3 sequence is CATSERQDTGELFF. CDR3 bases: TGTGCCACCAGTGAGCGACAGGACACCGGGGAGCTGTTTTTT.

In this sample, this clonotype turned up a few times. The V and J genes are TRBV5-6 and TRBJ1-6; D is uncertain. The CDR3 consists of 13 residues. V was trimmed by 4 bases and J by 7 bases, leaving 9 bases between them. CDR1 and CDR2 from the germline V gene are SGHDT and YYEEEE. The CDR3 sequence: CASSRQGNSPLHF. CDR3 DNA: TGTGCCAGCAGCCGACAAGGGAATTCACCCCTCCACTTT. The full variable domain, its missing parts supplied by reference TRBV5-6 and TRBJ1-6, is DAGVTQSPTHLIKTRGQQVTLRCSPKSGHDTVSWYQQALGQGPQFIFQYYEEEERQRGNFPDRFSGHQFPNYSSELNVNALLLGDSALYLCASSRQGNSPLHFGNGTRLTVT.

The genes are TRBV7-6 and TRBJ1-6; D might be TRBD1 (5 bases). The CDR3 totals 18 residues. Deletions cut 5 bases from V and 0 bases from J, with 17 bases between. The germline gives CDR1 SGHVS, CDR2 FNYEAQ. CDR3 sequence: CASSPIPAGSSYNSPLHF. The CDR3 region has the DNA TGTGCCAGCAGCCCCATCCCCGCAGGGAGCTCCTATAATTCACCCCTCCACTTT.

The J gene is TRBJ1-2, the V gene TRBV18; D call uncertain. This CDR3 contains 13 residues. Germline V CDR1 and CDR2: KGHSH, LQKENI. V was pared by 3 bases and J by 2 bases, with 7 bases between. The CDR3 DNA is TGTGCCAGCTCACCGGACTCCAACTATGGCTACACCTTC. Translation gives CASSPDSNYGYTF.

This clonotype showed up just a few times. The rearrangement links TRBV27 to TRBJ2-7; D might be TRBD1 or TRBD2, each matching 5 bases. Germline-derived CDR1 and CDR2 are MNHEY and SMNVEV (reference sequence). Between the trimmed V and J ends, which lost 5 bases and 7 bases, there was a span of 15 bases. The CDR3 is made up of 13 amino acids. The CDR3 reads CASSQGAAREQYF. The CDR3 DNA reads TGTGCCAGCAGTCAGGGAGCGGCAAGGGAGCAGTACTTC.

The chain uses TRBV6-2 or TRBV6-3 and TRBJ1-2; TRBD1 aligns across 7 bases. V lost 8 bases to trimming and J lost 4 bases; unmatched junction nucleotides: 7. This CDR3 spans 13 amino acids. Germline V gene lookup returns CDR1 MNHEY and CDR2 SVGEGT. Here the CDR3 reads CASGIQGLYGYTF. For the CDR3, the DNA is TGTGCCAGCGGGATACAGGGGCTCTATGGCTACACCTTC.

This clonotype occurred a few times. The V gene is TRBV2, the J gene TRBJ1-1; possible D gene TRBD1, 5 bases. Germline CDR1 is SNHLY and CDR2 is FYNNEI. CDR3 size: 15 residues. V dropped 6 bases and J dropped 7 bases, with 21 bases sitting between them. The CDR3 sequence: CASRTGLQNFLEAFF. CDR3 in DNA: TGTGCCAGCAGGACGGGACTGCAAAACTTTCTTGAAGCTTTCTTT.

The chain couples TRBV9 to TRBJ2-2; TRBD2 might be the D (6 bases). The CDR3 is 15 amino acids. CDR1 is SGDLS, CDR2 YYNGEE, per germline. Between the trimmed V and J ends, which lost 0 bases and 6 bases, there was a span of 12 bases. The CDR3 is CASSVDGSRSGELFF. CDR3 coding DNA: TGTGCCAGCAGCGTAGACGGGAGTAGATCCGGGGAGCTGTTTTTT.

This clonotype occurred a few times. The chain is built from TRBV15 and TRBJ2-7; D may be TRBD1 (5 bases). V was pared by 6 bases and J by 4 bases, with 13 bases between. This CDR3 comprises 13 residues. CDR1 and CDR2 from the germline V gene are LNHNV and YYDKDF (reference sequence). The CDR3 sequence is CATRTQGQYEQYF. In DNA form, the CDR3 reads TGTGCCACCAGGACGCAGGGTCAATACGAGCAGTACTTC.

This clonotype came up a few times. The chain links TRBV27 to TRBJ1-2; D is unresolved. CDR3 size: 14 residues. The germline V gene has CDR1 MNHEY and CDR2 SMNVEV (reference sequence). Trimming left V 3 bases short and J 0 bases short, with 8 bases between. CDR3 sequence: CASSFGRANYGYTF. The DNA of the CDR3 is TGTGCCAGCAGTTTCGGTAGGGCTAACTATGGCTACACCTTC.

Concerning this clonotype: The germline gene is not matched at one end of the junction; a read error may be the cause. This rearrangement joins TRBV5-1 to TRBJ2-3; D might be TRBD2 (5 bases). CDR1 is SGHRS and CDR2 is YFSETQ in the germline V gene. CDR3 length: 18 residues. The CDR3 region has the DNA TGCGCCAGAAGCTTGGAATTATGGACGGGCGGGAGCACAGATACGCAGTATTTT. Amino acid sequence: CARSLELWTGGSTDTQYF.

This clonotype was seen only a few times. The CDR3 nucleotides are TGTGCCAGCAGCGGGGGACTAGCGGGATCCTACGAGCAGTACTTC. It translates to CASSGGLAGSYEQYF. The rearrangement uses TRBV4-2 and TRBJ2-7; 13 bases match TRBD2. The CDR3 length is 15 residues. Germline lookup yields CDR1 LGHNA and CDR2 YNFKEQ. Trimming took 5 bases from V and 1 from J; bases not matched to a gene: 2.

The DNA for the CDR3 is TGCGCCAGCAGCCAACCAGGGGGGCACTATGGCTACACCTTC. The encoded protein is CASSQPGGHYGYTF. V usage is TRBV4-1 and J usage is TRBJ1-2; 7 bases map to TRBD1. Trimming at V came to 2 bases and at J to 3 bases, leaving 3 bases not matched to a gene. Germline V lookup: CDR1 MGHRA, CDR2 YSYEKL. The CDR3 sequence is 14 residues long.

This clonotype was detected only a few times. This sequence joins TRBV6-4 and TRBJ2-7, with TRBD1 matching 9 bases. From germline, CDR1 is MRHNA and CDR2 SNTAGT. V gave up 0 bases and J gave up 3 bases; unmatched junction bases: 12. The CDR3 covers 18 residues. The DNA of the CDR3 is TGTGCCAGCAGTGACTCGAGGGGGGACAGGGAAGGCAGCTACGAGCAGTACTTC. Protein: CASSDSRGDREGSYEQYF.

J is TRBJ2-7 and V is TRBV6-2 or TRBV6-3; D is perhaps TRBD1 (6 bases). Trimming shortened V by 7 bases and J by 1 base, and 14 bases separated the two germline ends. This CDR3 spans 14 amino acids. CDR1 and CDR2 from the germline V gene are MNHEY and SVGEGT. CDR3 amino acids: CASKTGTPSYEQYF. For the CDR3, the DNA is TGTGCCAGCAAAACCGGGACACCATCCTACGAGCAGTACTTC.

This chain joins TRBV18 and TRBJ1-5; the D is unclear. Trimming left V 2 bases short and J 4 bases short, with 15 bases between. The CDR3 loop spans 16 amino acids. Germline CDR1 is KGHSH and CDR2 is LQKENI. CDR3 amino acids: CASSPERSRRNQPQHF. The CDR3, as DNA: TGTGCCAGCTCACCAGAGCGGTCAAGGAGGAATCAGCCCCAGCATTTT.